A single sample is the source of the 23 T cell receptor beta chains below, sequenced in a study of blood T cells in healthy people across ages. Together with a sample-barcoded 5' primer, a J-beta primer mix was included in a second PCR lasting about 7 to 11 cycles. TCRdb called the 5' RACE reads again in MiXCR, with one record for every CDR3 protein. Of about 1,800,000 distinct CDR3 sequences listed, roughly 27% are singletons. The sample comprised blood. These receptor sequences come from a woman in her twenties or thirties in good health.

The chain couples TRBV4-1 to TRBJ2-1; 7 nucleotides line up with TRBD2. After removal of 1 base from V and 3 bases from J, the junction contained 6 bases not matched to a gene. CDR1 and CDR2 from the germline V gene are MGHRA and YSYEKL. This CDR3 spans 16 amino acids. The CDR3 DNA follows: TGCGCCAGCAGCCAAGTTCTAGCGGAGAGCTACAATGAGCAGTTCTTC. Protein product: CASSQVLAESYNEQFF.

V is TRBV29-1 and J is TRBJ2-5, with D hard to call. The DNA matches TRBJ2-7 better at its end, which makes the J call doubtful. CDR1 is SQVTM and CDR2 is ANQGSEA in the germline V gene. The CDR3 covers 12 residues. The CDR3 bases are TGCAGCGGGGTGATCACGGGCCACGAGCAGTACTTC. The encoded protein is CSGVITGHEQYF.

This clonotype has more than one count but fewer than ten. The chain is built from TRBV5-5 and TRBJ1-5, with no clear D. This CDR3 region has 15 residues. In germline, CDR1 is SGHKS, CDR2 YYEKEE (reference sequence). With 1 base removed from V and 1 base from J, the gap between germline ends came to 9 bases. The CDR3 DNA follows: TGTGCCAGCAGCTTGCTTGACCAGAGCAATCAGCCCCAGCATTTT. Translated: CASSLLDQSNQPQHF.

This clonotype was observed a few times. Written as DNA, the CDR3 is TGTGCCAGCAAACTTCAGGCGTCGGGAACCGGGGAGCTGTTTTTT. Residues: CASKLQASGTGELFF. The chain employs TRBV12-3 or TRBV12-4 and TRBJ2-2, with a possible D match to TRBD2 (5 bases). This CDR3 has 15 residues. V dropped 7 bases and J dropped 5 bases, with 17 bases sitting between them.

The rearrangement uses TRBV19 and TRBJ1-1; D is unclear. V was trimmed by 3 bases and J by 11 bases, leaving 10 bases between them. Germline V CDR1 and CDR2: LNHDA, SQIVND (reference sequence). The CDR3 loop spans 11 amino acids. The CDR3 spells CASSIGYSAFF. The CDR3, as DNA: TGTGCCAGTAGTATTGGATACTCGGCTTTCTTT.

This clonotype came up many times. This chain connects TRBV12-3 or TRBV12-4 to TRBJ1-2; 7 bases match TRBD1. V lost 1 base to trimming and J lost 4 bases; unmatched junction nucleotides: 3. The CDR3 has 14 residues. The CDR3 DNA follows: TGTGCCAGCAGTTTAGGGGGACAGCTCTATGGCTACACCTTC. The encoded protein is CASSLGGQLYGYTF.

This clonotype was detected a few times. This sequence joins TRBV4-3 and TRBJ2-3; D is possibly TRBD2 (6 bases). Germline V CDR1 and CDR2: LGHNA, YSLEER. Between the trimmed V and J ends, which lost 0 bases and 2 bases, there was a span of 15 bases. The CDR3 sequence is 17 residues long. DNA of the CDR3: TGCGCCAGCAGCCAAGACTCTGGGCGCGGGATCACAGATACGCAGTATTTT. It translates to CASSQDSGRGITDTQYF.

This clonotype was detected ten times or more. V is TRBV29-1 and J is TRBJ2-1; 8 bases line up with TRBD1. The CDR3 spans 11 residues. Germline lookup yields CDR1 SQVTM and CDR2 ANQGSEA. V shed 7 bases, J shed 7 bases, and the junction held 3 bases outside the gene matches. This chain's CDR3 is CSGYRGNEQFF. CDR3 in DNA: TGCAGCGGATACAGGGGGAATGAGCAGTTCTTC.

V is TRBV10-3 and J is TRBJ2-5; D perhaps matches TRBD2 (6 bases). In germline, CDR1 is ENHRY, CDR2 SYGVKD. The CDR3 has 15 residues. V dropped 6 bases and J dropped 2 bases, with 16 bases sitting between them. This chain's CDR3 is CAIRTGVGNQETQYF. For the CDR3, the DNA is TGTGCCATCAGGACGGGGGTGGGGAATCAAGAGACCCAGTACTTC.

Here the CDR3 reads CASSPGGIGNEQYF. The CDR3 DNA sequence: TGTGCCAGCTCACCTGGGGGCATCGGGAACGAGCAGTACTTC. V gene TRBV18 combines with J gene TRBJ2-4; a weak D match, TRBD1 (6 bases). The J call may be in error: the DNA end matches TRBJ2-7 better. The V gene's germline CDR1 is KGHSH and CDR2 LQKENI. This CDR3 has 14 residues.

This clonotype was observed a handful of times. Since a much larger clone is just one base distant, this may be a read error. The chain recombines TRBV7-9 with TRBJ2-5; 10 nucleotides match TRBD1. This CDR3 contains 15 residues. With 5 bases clipped from V and 11 bases from J, the junction kept 14 bases outside the gene matches. Germline CDR1 and CDR2: SEHNR and FQNEAQ (reference sequence). The CDR3 loop reads CASSPGTGVYNEQYF. DNA for the CDR3: TGTGCCAGCAGCCCCGGGACAGGGGTCTACAATGAGCAGTACTTC.

This clonotype was seen repeatedly, ten times or more. The rearrangement joins TRBV5-1 to TRBJ2-7; 9 nucleotides agree with TRBD1. The CDR3 spans 15 residues. The V and J ends lost 2 bases and 4 bases, in that order; junction bases with no gene match: 7. Germline V gene sequence: CDR1 SGHRS, CDR2 YFSETQ. DNA of the CDR3: TGCGCCAGCAGCTTACCCGGGACAGGGATATACGAGCAGTACTTC. Residues: CASSLPGTGIYEQYF.

The chain joins TRBV7-9 to TRBJ2-1; D is possibly TRBD2 (6 bases). CDR3 length: 18 amino acids. V dropped 0 bases and J dropped 0 bases, with 15 bases sitting between them. CDR1 and CDR2 (germline): SEHNR, FQNEAQ (reference sequence). This chain's CDR3 is CASSLAWEYGSSYNEQFF. DNA for the CDR3: TGTGCCAGCAGCTTAGCGTGGGAGTACGGGAGCTCCTACAATGAGCAGTTCTTC.

This chain connects TRBV5-1 to TRBJ1-1, with TRBD1 as a possible D gene (6 bases). V was trimmed by 5 bases and J by 1 base, leaving 15 bases between them. Germline values: CDR1 SGHRS, CDR2 YFSETQ. This CDR3 has 15 residues. The CDR3 region has the DNA TGCGCCAGCAGTCGTGACAGGATCCCGAACACTGAAGCTTTCTTT. It specifies CASSRDRIPNTEAFF.

The chain is built from TRBV12-5 and TRBJ2-1; 10 bases align to TRBD2. CDR1 LGHNT and CDR2 FRNRAP come from the germline V gene. This CDR3 is 15 amino acids long. V dropped 4 bases and J dropped 4; count of bases not matched to a gene: 4. CDR3 protein: CASGSGLAIYNEQFF. The DNA for the CDR3 is TGTGCTAGTGGTTCGGGACTAGCGATTTACAATGAGCAGTTCTTC.

This chain links TRBV16 with TRBJ2-4; 9 bases map to TRBD1. CDR1 is KGHSY and CDR2 is FQNENV in the germline V gene. The V gene end was trimmed by 7 bases and the J gene end by 6 bases; junction bases not matched to a gene: 4. The CDR3 is 13 residues long. CDR3 region: CASKGQGGNIQYF. In DNA form, the CDR3 reads TGTGCCAGCAAGGGACAGGGAGGAAACATTCAGTACTTC.

This clonotype was recorded a few times. V gene TRBV19 combines with J gene TRBJ2-7; perhaps TRBD1 as D (7 bases). CDR1 LNHDA and CDR2 SQIVND come from the germline V gene (reference sequence). Trimming removed 7 bases from V and 5 bases from J, with 15 bases in between. The CDR3 totals 13 residues. CDR3 bases: TGTGCCAGTATGTCCAGGGGGGAGGACGAGCAGTACTTC. Its protein is CASMSRGEDEQYF.

This clonotype was seen more than once but under ten times. The chain is built from TRBV12-3 or TRBV12-4 and TRBJ2-3, with TRBD2 matching over 12 bases. The CDR3 is 16 residues long. With 6 bases clipped from V and 6 bases from J, the junction kept 10 bases outside the gene matches. The CDR3 protein is CASRYSSGGAWDTQYF. The CDR3 region has the DNA TGTGCCAGCAGATATTCTAGCGGGGGGGCCTGGGATACGCAGTATTTT.

The CDR3 region is CASSPELQGEETQYF. As DNA, the CDR3 is TGTGCCAGCAGTCCAGAACTTCAGGGGGAAGAGACCCAGTACTTC. The chain has TRBV27 and TRBJ2-5, with 7 bases aligning to TRBD1. After removal of 5 bases from V and 3 bases from J, the junction contained 9 bases not matched to a gene. The CDR3 is 15 residues long. Looked up from germline, CDR1 is MNHEY and CDR2 is SMNVEV (reference sequence).

This clonotype was picked up many times. The chain combines TRBV10-2 with TRBJ2-3, with TRBD2 matching 13 bases. Germline lookup yields CDR1 WSHSY and CDR2 SAAADI. V gave up 5 bases and J gave up 4 bases; unmatched junction bases: 3. The CDR3 spans 15 residues. In DNA form, the CDR3 reads TGCGCCAGCAGTCCCGGGACTAGCGGGGCAGATACGCAGTATTTT. Its protein product is CASSPGTSGADTQYF.

This clonotype has a handful of counts. The chain links TRBV7-9 to TRBJ2-1; TRBD2 agrees at 10 bases. J gave up 9 bases and V 8 bases, and 10 bases lay outside the gene matches. Germline CDR1 SEHNR, CDR2 FQNEAQ (reference sequence). This CDR3 region has 14 residues. CDR3 loop: CASAPQRGGSEQFF. The CDR3, as DNA: TGTGCCAGCGCTCCCCAGCGGGGGGGTAGTGAGCAGTTCTTC. Filled out from reference TRBV7-9 and TRBJ2-1, the complete variable domain reads DTGVSQNPRHKITKRGQNVTFRCDPISEHNRLYWYRQTLGQGPEFLTYFQNEAQLEKSRLLSDRFSAERPKGSFSTLEIQRTEQGDSAMYLCASAPQRGGSEQFFGPGTRLTVL.

The chain links TRBV7-2 to TRBJ1-2; 8 bases are a match to TRBD1. Germline lookup yields CDR1 SGHTA and CDR2 FQGNSA. The V and J ends lost 0 bases and 7 bases, in that order; junction bases with no gene match: 13. The CDR3 has 17 residues. The CDR3 reads CASSLATRTGRGGGYTF. The CDR3 nucleotides are TGTGCCAGCAGCTTAGCCACCCGGACAGGGCGGGGGGGTGGCTACACCTTC.

This clonotype was detected a few times. The CDR3 nucleotides read TGCAGTGCTAGACGGCCAGTAGGGGAGCGGGGGACTTACAATGAGCAGTTCTTC. It encodes CSARRPVGERGTYNEQFF. The J gene is TRBJ2-1, the V gene TRBV20-1; 8 bases fit TRBD2. The CDR3 is 18 residues long. V trimming: 2 bases; J trimming: 4 bases; junction bases outside the gene matches: 16. Germline V gene sequence: CDR1 DFQATT, CDR2 SNEGSKA (reference sequence).